A selection of T cell receptor beta chains follows, all from one sample in a study of OX40 agonist ivuxolimab in advanced cancers. TCRdb's copy holds only in-frame clones and misses some; the assay was immunoSEQ multiplex PCR. The table records roughly 58,000 clones, around 90% of them present only once. Sample: CD4+ or CD8+ T cells sorted from blood, taken in a trial of the OX40 agonist ivuxolimab. The source is an adult with an advanced solid tumor such as melanoma, head and neck, liver or kidney cancer. Each CDR3 is given with its conserved first and last residue. Fields, in order: clone size, J gene, D gene, V gene, CDR3 DNA, CDR3 protein. D genes are given only for firm matches. The size of a clone is reported for some rows only, either as once, few or many, or as a class for expanded clones.

NA	TRBJ1-5	NA	TRBV27	TGTGCCAGCAGGTATCCAAGTAGCAATCAGCCCCAGCATTTT	CASRYPSSNQPQHF
once	TRBJ1-1	TRBD1	TRBV18	TGTGCCAGCTCACCACAGACAGGGGCCTCTGAAGCTTTCTTT	CASSPQTGASEAFF
few	TRBJ2-1	TRBD2	TRBV7-2	TGTGCCAGCAGCTTATCCGGGAGGTGGGATGAGCAGTTCTTC	CASSLSGRWDEQFF
few	TRBJ2-1	TRBD1	TRBV5-1	TGCGCCAGCAGCTTCTACCGGACAGGGCTCAATGAGCAGTTCTTC	CASSFYRTGLNEQFF
NA	TRBJ1-5	TRBD1	TRBV18	TGTGCCAGCTCAGCAGGACAGGGGGCAGCCCAGCCCCAGCATTTT	CASSAGQGAAQPQHF
NA	TRBJ2-5	TRBD1	TRBV2	TGTGCCAGCAGAACCCGGGACAGGGGGCCAGAGACCCAGTACTTC	CASRTRDRGPETQYF
once	TRBJ2-7	NA	TRBV9	TGTGCCAGCAGCGTAGGTGCCACCCACTCCTACGAGCAGTACTTC	CASSVGATHSYEQYF
NA	TRBJ2-3	TRBD1	TRBV19	TGTGCCAGTAGTAGACAGGGGACGCTGGGCACAGATACGCAGTATTTT	CASSRQGTLGTDTQYF
once	TRBJ2-5	NA	TRBV6-1	TGTGCCAGCAGTCTCCCCGATCCCACCCAGGGGACCCAGTACTTC	CASSLPDPTQGTQYF
NA	TRBJ2-2	TRBD1	TRBV18	TGTGCCAGCTCACCACCGGGGGACAGGAACACCGGGGAGCTGTTTTTT	CASSPPGDRNTGELFF
few	TRBJ2-3	NA	TRBV27	TGTGCCAGCAGTTTACCCCGAACACAGCGGGTATTCACAGATACGCAGTATTTT	CASSLPRTQRVFTDTQYF
NA	TRBJ1-1	TRBD1	TRBV9	TGTGCCAGCAGCGCCGAACAGGGGGCTGGCACTGAAGCTTTCTTT	CASSAEQGAGTEAFF
NA	TRBJ1-1	TRBD1	TRBV2	TGTGCCAGCAGTGGGACAGGGTACGGTGAAGCTTTCTTT	CASSGTGYGEAFF
NA	TRBJ2-2	NA	TRBV30	TGTGCCTGGAGCGAAGGCACCGGGGAGCTGTTTTTT	CAWSEGTGELFF
NA	TRBJ2-5	NA	TRBV7-3	TGTGCCAGCAGCTTCAGAGCGGGTGTGGGGGAGACCCAGTACTTC	CASSFRAGVGETQYF
NA	TRBJ2-5	TRBD1	TRBV5-4	TGTGCCAGCAGCTTTGGGCAGGGGGCGTTGGAGACCCAGTACTTC	CASSFGQGALETQYF
NA	TRBJ2-5	NA	TRBV10-1	TGCGCCAGCAGTGACTCCTTGGGGACTGGGGGAGAGACCCAGTACTTC	CASSDSLGTGGETQYF
NA	TRBJ1-5	NA	TRBV6-5	TGTGCCAGCAGTTCCGTCGCCGGGCAGCCCCAGCATTTT	CASSSVAGQPQHF
NA	TRBJ2-5	NA	TRBV23-1	TGCGCCAGCAGTCACCCGAGCGGTCAAGAGACCCAGTACTTC	CASSHPSGQETQYF
NA	TRBJ2-2	NA	TRBV2	TGTGCCAGCAGGGGGGCGATCACCGGGGAGCTGTTTTTT	CASRGAITGELFF
NA	TRBJ2-3	NA	TRBV10-3	TGTGCCATCAGTGAGTCGAAGGGCTTAAGCACAGATACGCAGTATTTT	CAISESKGLSTDTQYF
NA	TRBJ1-5	NA	TRBV14	TGTGCCAGCAGCCAGGGACTCAATCAGCCCCAGCATTTT	CASSQGLNQPQHF
once	TRBJ1-1	NA	TRBV5-4	TGTGCCAGCAGCCCCGGACAGTCCATGAACACTGAAGCTTTCTTT	CASSPGQSMNTEAFF
NA	TRBJ2-7	NA	TRBV6-5	TGTGCCAGCAGTTACACCAAGACGGGGATACGAGAAGAGCAGTACTTC	CASSYTKTGIREEQYF
NA	TRBJ2-7	NA	TRBV30	TGTGCCTGGAGTGTCGGGCAGGGGACCTACGAGCAGTACTTC	CAWSVGQGTYEQYF
NA	TRBJ2-1	TRBD2	TRBV30	TGTGCCTGCAGACTAGCGGGCTCCTACAATGAGCAGTTCTTC	CACRLAGSYNEQFF
NA	TRBJ2-5	NA	TRBV15	TGTGCCACCAGCAGAGACCAAGAGACCCAGTACTTC	CATSRDQETQYF
once	TRBJ1-2	TRBD1	TRBV5-1	TGCGCCAGCAGATTGGGACAGCAAATTTCCTATGGCTACACCTTC	CASRLGQQISYGYTF
NA	TRBJ2-1	TRBD1	TRBV11-2	TGTGCCAGCAGCCGAGGGACAGTTTGGAATGAGCAGTTCTTC	CASSRGTVWNEQFF
NA	TRBJ1-2	TRBD1	TRBV28	TGTGCCAGCAGTTCCGCCGGGACAGGGGGGGGCTACACCTTC	CASSSAGTGGGYTF
NA	TRBJ1-5	NA	TRBV10-3	TGTGCCATCAGTGAAGGGGTCGGCAATCAGCCCCAGCATTTT	CAISEGVGNQPQHF
NA	TRBJ2-7	TRBD1	TRBV4-1	TGCGCCAGCAGCCAAGATCCGCCAGGGGGCCTCTACGAGCAGTACTTC	CASSQDPPGGLYEQYF
once	TRBJ1-5	NA	TRBV2	TGTGCCAGCAGACGACAGGCAAATCAGCCCCAGCATTTT	CASRRQANQPQHF
NA	TRBJ2-5	NA	TRBV4-2	TGTGCCAGCAGCCAAGATATCCGAGGGGAGACCCAGTACTTC	CASSQDIRGETQYF
NA	TRBJ2-7	NA	TRBV5-8	TGTGCCAGCCTCATTTGGAACGAGCAGTACTTC	CASLIWNEQYF
NA	TRBJ2-1	NA	TRBV5-5	TGTGCCAGCAGCTTGGGTGATCGGGGTGGGGTGAATGAGCAGTTCTTC	CASSLGDRGGVNEQFF
NA	TRBJ2-7	NA	TRBV7-2	TGTGCCAGCAGCACCGGGACCAGGGCCTCCTACGAGCAGTACTTC	CASSTGTRASYEQYF
NA	TRBJ2-5	NA	TRBV27	TGTGCCAGCAGTTTATGGGGTGGGTCTGAGACCCAGTACTTC	CASSLWGGSETQYF
NA	TRBJ2-6	NA	TRBV6-6	TGTGCCAGCGGTAGGTCCGGGGCCAACGTCCTGACTTTC	CASGRSGANVLTF
NA	TRBJ2-1	TRBD2	TRBV18	TGTGCCAGCTCACCACCACGACTAGCGGGAGGGCCTAGAAACAATGAGCAGTTCTTC	CASSPPRLAGGPRNNEQFF
NA	TRBJ1-1	TRBD1	TRBV10-3	TGTGCCATCAGTCCCCGGACAGGGAGGGAGGAGAACACTGAAGCTTTCTTT	CAISPRTGREENTEAFF
once	TRBJ2-4	NA	TRBV5-6	TGTGCCAGCAGCTTGGCAGGGATAGCCAAAAACATTCAGTGCTTC	CASSLAGIAKNIQCF
NA	TRBJ1-4	TRBD1	TRBV5-1	TGCGCCAGCAGCTTGGTTGGTGGACAGGCGGCAACTAATGAAAAACTGTTTTTT	CASSLVGGQAATNEKLFF
NA	TRBJ2-3	NA	TRBV10-2	TGCGCCAGCAGTGAGTCCCCAGATACGCAGTATTTT	CASSESPDTQYF
NA	TRBJ1-1	NA	TRBV4-2	TGTGCCAGCAGCCAGGGACAGAACACTGAAGCTTTCTTT	CASSQGQNTEAFF
NA	TRBJ1-5	TRBD1	TRBV6-1	TGTGCCCCAACCGGGACAGGGGGGACTCGTCAGCCCCAGCATTTT	CAPTGTGGTRQPQHF